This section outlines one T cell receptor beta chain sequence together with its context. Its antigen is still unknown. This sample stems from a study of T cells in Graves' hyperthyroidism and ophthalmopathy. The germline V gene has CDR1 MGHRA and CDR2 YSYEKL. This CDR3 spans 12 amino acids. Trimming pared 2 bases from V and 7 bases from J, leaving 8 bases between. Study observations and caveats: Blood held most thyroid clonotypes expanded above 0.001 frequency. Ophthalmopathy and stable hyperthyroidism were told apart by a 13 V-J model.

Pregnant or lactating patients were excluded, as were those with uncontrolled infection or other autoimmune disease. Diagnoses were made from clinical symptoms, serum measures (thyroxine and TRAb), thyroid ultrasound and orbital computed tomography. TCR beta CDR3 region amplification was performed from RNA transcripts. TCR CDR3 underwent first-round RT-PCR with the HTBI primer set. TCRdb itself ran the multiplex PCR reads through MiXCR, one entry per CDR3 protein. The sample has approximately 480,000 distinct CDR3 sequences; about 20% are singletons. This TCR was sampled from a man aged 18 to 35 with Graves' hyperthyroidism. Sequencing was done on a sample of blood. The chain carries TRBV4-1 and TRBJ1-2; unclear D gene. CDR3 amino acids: CASSQPASGYTF. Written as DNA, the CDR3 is TGCGCCAGCAGCCAACCCGCAAGTGGCTACACCTTC.